This T cell receptor beta chain was identified during a study of CD8 T cells in Susac syndrome (dated by TCRdb to the late 2010s). With regard to the full study: Of the Susac syndrome patients who were sequenced, more than five had clinically active disease and 8 or 9 were in clinical remission. At the time of blood withdrawal, Susac syndrome patients were either therapy-naive, taking corticosteroids (with some also receiving IVIg), or on IVIg alone. Whether CD8+ T cell activation and differentiation in Susac syndrome was antigen driven was tested using repertoire sequencing.

RNA was extracted using the RNeasy kit, and about 0.45 to 1 ug of the RNA was reverse transcribed with random hexamers. The immunoSEQ multiplex PCR assay, covering 54 Vbeta and 13 Jbeta segments, was used to amplify TCR beta CDR3 regions. To correct PCR amplification bias, a synthetic template baseline was used for both primer optimization and computational correction. In the authors' own workflow: Reads were assigned to V, D and J genes according to IMGT and analyzed in immunoSEQ Analyzer, with only productive sequences retained. Clonality was calculated as one minus the Shannon entropy normalized by log2 of the number of productive unique sequences. Public and private clones were assessed among the 100 most prevalent clones of each patient and control. Susac-specific clones were defined as absent from healthy and MS cohorts, around 1,000 published viral clones and other ImmuneACCESS disease sequences. TCRdb took the public reads, trimmed them with fastp at Q25, ran MiXCR for clone calling and kept in-frame beta chains. Here each entry gathers all rows of one CDR3 protein and keeps the most common genes and DNA. These V and J calls derive from TCRdb rather than the authors' analysis. A total of just over 150,000 distinct CDR3 sequences appear in this sample, roughly 95% of them only once. Clones ranked in the top ten supply 0.15% to 0.2% of the sample.

Peripheral blood CD8+ and CD4+ T cells from healthy donors, Susac syndrome patients and multiple sclerosis patients were profiled by high-throughput TCR beta sequencing. Susac syndrome patients met recently defined diagnostic criteria for definite or probable disease. Bulk CD8+ and CD4+ T cells were purified by magnetic negative isolation, whereas CD8+ TEMRA cells were enriched by FACS. Blood was collected in EDTA tubes and processed within 24 hours, with PBMCs isolated through density gradient centrifugation. PBMCs intended for TCR sequencing were frozen in liquid nitrogen and were later thawed in a 37 degrees C water bath. Purity of sorted or isolated CD4+, CD8+ and CD8+ TEMRA cells was at least 90%. The paper as a whole reports these results and caveats: The CD4+ T cell repertoire of patients with Susac syndrome showed no detectable clonal expansion. The study acknowledged that relatively few individuals were included in the TCR sequencing and HLA analysis.

The germline V gene encodes CDR1 SNHLY and CDR2 FYNNEI. Deletion took 4 bases off V and 7 bases off J, with a span of 11 bases between the germline ends. CDR3 length: 12 amino acids, cysteine to phenylalanine. Only the CDR3 DNA is retained, 36 bases long and in frame from the first base. Remarks on this clonotype: No cognate antigen has been identified for it. No per-base quality is available; no much larger clone lies one base away.

Sequencing was performed on CD4+ T cells from PBMCs. The sequence joins TRBV2 to TRBJ2-7, and possibly TRBD1, on 6 matching bases. The origin of this receptor is a human donor with Susac syndrome. The nucleotides read TGTGCCAGCAGTGCAACAGGGAAGGAGCAGTACTTC. This encodes CASSATGKEQYF.